This passage covers 17 T cell receptor beta chains from one sample sequenced in a study of T cell changes during pregnancy in multiple sclerosis. The method was immunoSEQ multiplex PCR; TCRdb's version includes in-frame clones alone and lacks a portion of them. The repertoire holds 65,000 to 80,000 clones, about 92% seen once, with 2.5% to 3% in the top ten. The source material was peripheral blood, sampled in the second trimester of pregnancy. These receptors all stem from a female donor with multiple sclerosis, enrolled in a pregnancy study.

The chain combines TRBV25-1 with TRBJ2-4, with unresolved D. Trimming stripped 3 bases from V and 6 bases from J, with 18 bases between. The CDR3 runs 16 residues. Germline V gene data show CDR1 as MGHDK and CDR2 as SYGVNS. Written as DNA, the CDR3 is TGTGCCAGCAGTGACGTCACTCTATCCGCCGGAAACATTCAGTACTTC. This codes for CASSDVTLSAGNIQYF.

The V and J genes are TRBV30 and TRBJ1-5; no definite D call. Deletions cut 0 bases from V and 10 bases from J, with 10 bases between. This CDR3 region has 12 residues. Per the germline V gene, CDR1 is GTSNPN and CDR2 is SVGIG (reference sequence). CDR3 amino acids: CAWSVDNGPQHF. The CDR3 DNA is TGTGCCTGGAGTGTCGACAACGGCCCCCAGCATTTT.

The chain couples TRBV28 to TRBJ1-6; TRBD1 agrees at 7 bases. Germline assignment: CDR1 MDHEN and CDR2 SYDVKM. V lost 2 bases to trimming and J lost 1 base; unmatched junction nucleotides: 11. The CDR3 has 19 amino acids. The CDR3 loop is CASSLAFLPGGSYNSPLHF. CDR3 sequence (DNA): TGTGCCAGCAGTTTAGCCTTCTTGCCAGGGGGTTCCTATAATTCACCCCTCCACTTT. Using reference TRBV28 and TRBJ1-6 for the parts outside the CDR3, the full variable domain is DVKVTQSSRYLVKRTGEKVFLECVQDMDHENMFWYRQDPGLGLRLIYFSYDVKMKEKGDIPEGYSVSREKKERFSLILESASTNQTSMYLCASSLAFLPGGSYNSPLHFGNGTRLTVT.

The chain is built from TRBV5-6 and TRBJ2-3; D remains unclear. The CDR3 is 14 residues long. Germline CDR1 and CDR2: SGHDT and YYEEEE. V lost 3 bases and J 1 base, leaving 9 bases between the germline ends. The CDR3 region is CASSYILGTDTQYF. The CDR3 coding sequence is TGTGCCAGCAGCTACATTCTAGGCACAGATACGCAGTATTTT.

The genes are TRBV18 and TRBJ2-1; no firm D call. The V end lost 3 bases, the J end lost 10 bases, and 10 bases lay between the germline ends. CDR1 is KGHSH, CDR2 LQKENI, per germline. This CDR3 contains 12 residues. The CDR3 DNA reads as TGTGCCAGCTCACCCCCCGGGTCCGAGCAGTTCTTC. It is translated as CASSPPGSEQFF.

The chain employs TRBV7-9 and TRBJ1-1, with TRBD1 matching over 9 bases. This CDR3 spans 18 amino acids. V shed 3 bases and J 0 bases; nucleotides not matched to a gene: 11. Per the germline V gene, CDR1 is SEHNR and CDR2 is FQNEAQ (reference sequence). The CDR3 loop reads CASSFGTGTSELNTEAFF. CDR3 coding DNA: TGTGCCAGCAGCTTCGGGACAGGGACGTCGGAATTGAACACTGAAGCTTTCTTT.

The chain is built from TRBV2 and TRBJ1-3, with D hard to call. This CDR3 has 14 residues. In germline, CDR1 is SNHLY, CDR2 FYNNEI. V was cut by 11 bases and J by 4 bases, with 18 bases left in between. The CDR3 reads CAAIGEGVGNTIYF. CDR3 DNA sequence: TGTGCCGCCATCGGAGAGGGAGTGGGAAACACCATATATTTT.

The rearrangement links TRBV28 to TRBJ1-1; 7 bases map to TRBD1. Trimming cost V 5 bases and J 3 bases; bases outside gene matches: 18. Germline CDR1 reads MDHEN; CDR2 reads SYDVKM. The CDR3 contains 18 residues. CDR3 residues: CASSLRRTSGGSDTEAFF. CDR3 sequence (DNA): TGTGCCAGCAGTCTCAGAAGAACCTCAGGGGGTTCGGACACTGAAGCTTTCTTT. Full variable domain (remainder filled in from reference TRBV28 and TRBJ1-1): DVKVTQSSRYLVKRTGEKVFLECVQDMDHENMFWYRQDPGLGLRLIYFSYDVKMKEKGDIPEGYSVSREKKERFSLILESASTNQTSMYLCASSLRRTSGGSDTEAFFGQGTRLTVV.

This chain connects TRBV2 to TRBJ2-1, with 12 bases identical to TRBD2. V lost 8 bases, J lost 2 bases, and 10 bases stayed unmatched. CDR3 size: 17 residues. Germline V lookup: CDR1 SNHLY, CDR2 FYNNEI. DNA for the CDR3: TGTGCCAGCTCGATAGGACTAGCGGGGCGCCCCTACAATGAGCAGTTCTTC. Its translation: CASSIGLAGRPYNEQFF. Combining the CDR3 with reference TRBV2 and TRBJ2-1 gives the whole variable domain EPEVTQTPSHQVTQMGQEVILRCVPISNHLYFYWYRQILGQKVEFLVSFYNNEISEKSEIFDDQFSVERPDGSNFTLKIRSTKLEDSAMYFCASSIGLAGRPYNEQFFGPGTRLTVL.

The J gene is TRBJ1-2, the V gene TRBV18, with a tentative D call TRBD1 (6 bases). CDR1 and CDR2 from the germline V gene are KGHSH and LQKENI. Trimming stripped 3 bases from V and 7 bases from J, with 12 bases between. CDR3 size: 13 residues. The DNA of the CDR3 is TGTGCCAGCTCACCGCCAGGGGTTTTTGGCTACACCTTC. This encodes CASSPPGVFGYTF.

The chain has TRBV2 and TRBJ2-1; 9 nucleotides agree with TRBD2. Unmatched junction bases numbered 4, after V lost 3 bases and J lost 7 bases. CDR3 length: 14 residues. Germline CDR1 reads SNHLY; CDR2 reads FYNNEI. In DNA, the CDR3 is TGTGCCAGCAGTGACAGCGGGGGGAATAATGAGCAGTTCTTC. This codes for CASSDSGGNNEQFF. The full variable domain, its missing parts supplied by reference TRBV2 and TRBJ2-1, is EPEVTQTPSHQVTQMGQEVILRCVPISNHLYFYWYRQILGQKVEFLVSFYNNEISEKSEIFDDQFSVERPDGSNFTLKIRSTKLEDSAMYFCASSDSGGNNEQFFGPGTRLTVL.

This chain joins TRBV5-1 and TRBJ1-1; 7 bases fit TRBD1. Germline loops: CDR1 SGHRS, CDR2 YFSETQ. The CDR3 is 14 residues long. V trimming: 4 bases; J trimming: 0 bases; junction bases outside the gene matches: 3. The CDR3: CASSAGTVNTEAFF. The CDR3 DNA sequence: TGCGCCAGCAGCGCAGGGACAGTGAACACTGAAGCTTTCTTT.

This clone was seen just once. The chain combines TRBV7-2 with TRBJ2-1, with a tentative D call TRBD2 (5 bases). The V end lost 8 bases, the J end lost 7 bases, and 21 bases lay between the germline ends. Germline CDR1 SGHTA, CDR2 FQGNSA. The CDR3 totals 15 residues. CDR3 nucleotide sequence: TGTGCCAGCTCCTTTCCTACGGGATGGAGGAATGAGCAGTTCTTC. This translates into CASSFPTGWRNEQFF.

The rearrangement uses TRBV19 and TRBJ2-1, with D maybe TRBD2 (5 bases). Germline V lookup: CDR1 LNHDA, CDR2 SQIVND (reference sequence). CDR3 size: 14 residues. The V gene lost 6 bases and the J gene lost 4 bases, with 13 bases spanning the gap. The CDR3: CASRGRAPYNEQFF. CDR3 in DNA: TGTGCCAGTAGAGGGCGGGCCCCTTACAATGAGCAGTTCTTC.

The J gene is TRBJ1-2, the V gene TRBV18, with a tentative D call TRBD1 (5 bases). The CDR3 is 14 amino acids. Deletions cut 2 bases from V and 8 bases from J, with 15 bases between. Germline CDR1 is KGHSH and CDR2 is LQKENI. In nucleotides, the CDR3 is TGTGCCAGCTCACCATGGCCAGGGACTTTAGGCTACACCTTC. Translated: CASSPWPGTLGYTF.

This clone appeared a single time. The chain links TRBV6-5 to TRBJ2-5, with 8 bases aligning to TRBD2. The CDR3 is 15 amino acids. CDR1 MNHEY and CDR2 SVGAGI come from the germline V gene. With 3 bases clipped from V and 5 bases from J, the junction kept 8 bases outside the gene matches. The CDR3 bases are TGTGCCAGCAGTTATGGAGCGGGGGCACGGGAGACCCAGTACTTC. It specifies CASSYGAGARETQYF.

The CDR3 reads CASSSRVISKTGELFF. DNA of the CDR3: TGTGCCAGCAGCTCCCGGGTCATAAGTAAGACCGGGGAGCTGTTTTTT. The chain couples TRBV7-6 to TRBJ2-2; D unresolved. The CDR3 has 16 amino acids. CDR1 is SGHVS and CDR2 is FNYEAQ in the germline V gene. Trimming left V 4 bases short and J 5 bases short, with 17 bases between.